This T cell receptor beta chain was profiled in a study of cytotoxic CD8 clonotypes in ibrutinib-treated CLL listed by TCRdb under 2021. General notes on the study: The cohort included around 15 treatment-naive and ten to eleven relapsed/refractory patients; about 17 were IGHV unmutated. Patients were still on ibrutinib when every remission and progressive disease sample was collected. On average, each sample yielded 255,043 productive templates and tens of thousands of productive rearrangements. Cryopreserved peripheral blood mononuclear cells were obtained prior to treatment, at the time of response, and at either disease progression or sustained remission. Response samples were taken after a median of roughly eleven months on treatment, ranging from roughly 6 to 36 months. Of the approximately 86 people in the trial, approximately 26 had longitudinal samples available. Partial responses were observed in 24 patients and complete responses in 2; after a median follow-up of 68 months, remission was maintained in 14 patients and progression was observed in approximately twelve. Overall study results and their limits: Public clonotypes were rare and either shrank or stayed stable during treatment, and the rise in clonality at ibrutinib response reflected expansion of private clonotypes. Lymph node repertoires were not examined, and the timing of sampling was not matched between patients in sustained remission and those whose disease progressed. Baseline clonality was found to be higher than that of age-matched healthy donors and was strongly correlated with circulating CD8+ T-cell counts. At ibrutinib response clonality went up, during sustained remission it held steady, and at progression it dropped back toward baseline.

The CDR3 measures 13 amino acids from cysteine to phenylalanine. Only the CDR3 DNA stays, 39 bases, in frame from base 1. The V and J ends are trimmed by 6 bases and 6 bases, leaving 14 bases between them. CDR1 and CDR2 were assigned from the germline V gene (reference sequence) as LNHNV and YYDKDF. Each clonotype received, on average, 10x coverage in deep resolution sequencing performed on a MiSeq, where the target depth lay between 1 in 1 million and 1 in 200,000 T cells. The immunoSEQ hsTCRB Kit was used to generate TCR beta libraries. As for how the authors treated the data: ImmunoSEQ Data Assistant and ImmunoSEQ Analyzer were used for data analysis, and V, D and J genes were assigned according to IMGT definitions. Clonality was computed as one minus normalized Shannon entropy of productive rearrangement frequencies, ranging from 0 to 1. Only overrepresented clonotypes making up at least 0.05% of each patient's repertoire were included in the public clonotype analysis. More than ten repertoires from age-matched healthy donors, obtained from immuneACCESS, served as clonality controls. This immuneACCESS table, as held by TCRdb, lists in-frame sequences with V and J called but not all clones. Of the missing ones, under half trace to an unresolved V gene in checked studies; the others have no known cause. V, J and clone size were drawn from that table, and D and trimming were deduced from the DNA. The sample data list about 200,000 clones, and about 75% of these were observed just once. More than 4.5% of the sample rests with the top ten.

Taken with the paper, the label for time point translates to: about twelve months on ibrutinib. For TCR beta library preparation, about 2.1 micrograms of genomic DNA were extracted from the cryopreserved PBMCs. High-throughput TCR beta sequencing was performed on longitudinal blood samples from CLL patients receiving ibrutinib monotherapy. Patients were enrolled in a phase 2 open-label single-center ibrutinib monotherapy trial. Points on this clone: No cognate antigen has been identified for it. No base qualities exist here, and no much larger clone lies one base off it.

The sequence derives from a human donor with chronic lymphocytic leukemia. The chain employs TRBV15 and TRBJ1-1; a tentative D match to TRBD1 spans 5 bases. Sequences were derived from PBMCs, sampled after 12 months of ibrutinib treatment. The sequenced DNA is TGTGCCACCAGGAGCAGGGTACGGGCTGAAGCTTTCTTT. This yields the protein CATRSRVRAEAFF.